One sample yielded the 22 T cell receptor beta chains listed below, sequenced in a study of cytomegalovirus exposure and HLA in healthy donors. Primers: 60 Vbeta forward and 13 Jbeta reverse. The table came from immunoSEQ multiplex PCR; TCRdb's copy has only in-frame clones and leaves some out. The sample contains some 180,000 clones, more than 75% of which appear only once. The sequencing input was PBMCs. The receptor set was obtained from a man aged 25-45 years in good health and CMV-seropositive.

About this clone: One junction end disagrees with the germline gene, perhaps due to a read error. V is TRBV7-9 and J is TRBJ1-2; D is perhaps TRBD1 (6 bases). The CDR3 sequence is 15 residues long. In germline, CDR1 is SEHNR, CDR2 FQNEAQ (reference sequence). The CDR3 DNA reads TGTTCCAGCAGCTTGACTGTAGGGGGAAACTATGGCTACACCTTC. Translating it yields CSSSLTVGGNYGYTF.

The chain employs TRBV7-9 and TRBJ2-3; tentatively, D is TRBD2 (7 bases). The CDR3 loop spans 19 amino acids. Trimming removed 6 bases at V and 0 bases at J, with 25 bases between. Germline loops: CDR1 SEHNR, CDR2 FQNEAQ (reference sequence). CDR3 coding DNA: TGTGCCAGCAGTTACTGGGGGGGGCGAAGGCAGGAGAGCACAGATACGCAGTATTTT. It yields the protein CASSYWGGRRQESTDTQYF. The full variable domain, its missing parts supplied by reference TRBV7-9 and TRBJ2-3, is DTGVSQNPRHKITKRGQNVTFRCDPISEHNRLYWYRQTLGQGPEFLTYFQNEAQLEKSRLLSDRFSAERPKGSFSTLEIQRTEQGDSAMYLCASSYWGGRRQESTDTQYFGPGTRLTVL.

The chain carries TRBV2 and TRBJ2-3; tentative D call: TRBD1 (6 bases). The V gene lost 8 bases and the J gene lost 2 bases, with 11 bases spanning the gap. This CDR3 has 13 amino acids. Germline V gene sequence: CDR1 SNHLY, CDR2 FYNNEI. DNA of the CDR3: TGTGCCAGCGACCGGGACACCACAGATACGCAGTATTTT. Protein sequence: CASDRDTTDTQYF.

CDR3 nucleotides: TGCAGTGCTGGGCTGAGGACCCAGTACTTC. Encoded protein: CSAGLRTQYF. This sequence joins TRBV20-1 and TRBJ2-5; D not resolved. V was pared by 5 bases and J by 7 bases, with 8 bases between. The CDR3 is made up of 10 amino acids. In germline, CDR1 is DFQATT, CDR2 SNEGSKA (reference sequence).

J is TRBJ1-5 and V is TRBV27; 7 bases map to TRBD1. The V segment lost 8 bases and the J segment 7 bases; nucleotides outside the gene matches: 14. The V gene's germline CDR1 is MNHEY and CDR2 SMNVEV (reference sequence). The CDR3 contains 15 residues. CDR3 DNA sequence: TGTGCCAGCGCCACCAGGAGGGGGCTTAGGCAGCCCCAGCATTTT. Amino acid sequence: CASATRRGLRQPQHF.

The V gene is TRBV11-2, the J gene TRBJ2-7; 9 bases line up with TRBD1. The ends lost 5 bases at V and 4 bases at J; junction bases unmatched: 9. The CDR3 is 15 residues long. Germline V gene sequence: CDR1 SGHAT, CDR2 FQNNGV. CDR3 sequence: CASSVGTGPGYEQYF. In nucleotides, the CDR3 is TGTGCCAGCAGCGTTGGGACAGGGCCCGGGTACGAGCAGTACTTC.

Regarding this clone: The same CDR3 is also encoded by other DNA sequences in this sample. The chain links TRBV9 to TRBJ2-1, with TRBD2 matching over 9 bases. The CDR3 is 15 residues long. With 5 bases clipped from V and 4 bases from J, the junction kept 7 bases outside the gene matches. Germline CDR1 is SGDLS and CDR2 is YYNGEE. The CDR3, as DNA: TGTGCCAGCAGTCTTAGCGGGAGCCGATACAATGAGCAGTTCTTC. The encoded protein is CASSLSGSRYNEQFF.

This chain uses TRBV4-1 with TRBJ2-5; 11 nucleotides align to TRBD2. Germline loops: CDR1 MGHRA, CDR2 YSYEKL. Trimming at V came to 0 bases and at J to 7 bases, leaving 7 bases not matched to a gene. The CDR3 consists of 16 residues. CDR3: CASSQDSLAGGSTQYF. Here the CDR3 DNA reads TGCGCCAGCAGCCAAGATAGCCTAGCGGGAGGATCGACCCAGTACTTC.

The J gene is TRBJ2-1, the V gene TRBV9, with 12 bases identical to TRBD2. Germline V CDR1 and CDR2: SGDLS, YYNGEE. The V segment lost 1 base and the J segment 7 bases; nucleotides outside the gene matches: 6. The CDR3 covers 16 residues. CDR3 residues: CASSVLAGGPRNEQFF. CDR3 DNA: TGTGCCAGCAGCGTACTAGCGGGAGGGCCGCGGAATGAGCAGTTCTTC. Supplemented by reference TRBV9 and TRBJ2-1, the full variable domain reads DSGVTQTPKHLITATGQRVTLRCSPRSGDLSVYWYQQSLDQGLQFLIQYYNGEERAKGNILERFSAQQFPDLHSELNLSSLELGDSALYFCASSVLAGGPRNEQFFGPGTRLTVL.

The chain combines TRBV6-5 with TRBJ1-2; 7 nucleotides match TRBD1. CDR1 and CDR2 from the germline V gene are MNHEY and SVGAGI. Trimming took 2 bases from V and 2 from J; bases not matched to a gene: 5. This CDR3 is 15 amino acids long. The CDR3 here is CASSYGGGGNYGYTF. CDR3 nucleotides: TGTGCCAGCAGTTACGGTGGAGGGGGCAACTATGGCTACACCTTC.

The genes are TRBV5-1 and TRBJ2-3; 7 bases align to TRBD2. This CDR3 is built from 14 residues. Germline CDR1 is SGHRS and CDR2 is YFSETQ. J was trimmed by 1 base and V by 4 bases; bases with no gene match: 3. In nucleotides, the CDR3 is TGCGCCAGCAGCACCACTAGCGGCACAGATACGCAGTATTTT. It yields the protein CASSTTSGTDTQYF.

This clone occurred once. CDR3 DNA sequence: TGTGCCTGGAGACGAGGGGGTCCCTCCTACGAGCAGTACTTC. Translation gives CAWRRGGPSYEQYF. The chain recombines TRBV30 with TRBJ2-7; D may be TRBD1 (6 bases). In germline, CDR1 is GTSNPN, CDR2 SVGIG (reference sequence). This CDR3 comprises 14 residues. The V and J ends lost 3 bases and 0 bases respectively, with 12 bases between them.

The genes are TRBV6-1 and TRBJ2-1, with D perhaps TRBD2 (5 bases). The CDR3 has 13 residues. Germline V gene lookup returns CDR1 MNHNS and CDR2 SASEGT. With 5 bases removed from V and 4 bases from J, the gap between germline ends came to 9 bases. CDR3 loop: CASSYSEYNEQFF. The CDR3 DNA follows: TGTGCCAGCAGTTATAGCGAGTACAATGAGCAGTTCTTC.

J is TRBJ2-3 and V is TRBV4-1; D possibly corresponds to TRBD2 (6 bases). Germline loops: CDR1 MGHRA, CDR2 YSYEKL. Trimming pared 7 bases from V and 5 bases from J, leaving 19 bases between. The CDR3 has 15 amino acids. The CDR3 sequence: CASIAARGEGDTQYF. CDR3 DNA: TGCGCCAGCATCGCAGCGCGGGGAGAAGGAGATACGCAGTATTTT.

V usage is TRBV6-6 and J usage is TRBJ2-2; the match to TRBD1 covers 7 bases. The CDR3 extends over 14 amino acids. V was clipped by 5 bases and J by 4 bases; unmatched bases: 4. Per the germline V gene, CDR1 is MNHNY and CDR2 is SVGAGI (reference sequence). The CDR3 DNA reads TGTGCCAGCAGTGAGACAGGGTCCACCGGGGAGCTGTTTTTT. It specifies CASSETGSTGELFF.

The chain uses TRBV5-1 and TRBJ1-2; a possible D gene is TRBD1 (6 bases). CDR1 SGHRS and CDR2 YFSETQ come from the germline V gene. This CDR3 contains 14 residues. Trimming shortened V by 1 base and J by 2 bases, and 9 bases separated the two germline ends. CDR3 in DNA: TGCGCCAGCAGCTTGAAACAGGGCAACTATGGCTACACCTTC. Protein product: CASSLKQGNYGYTF.

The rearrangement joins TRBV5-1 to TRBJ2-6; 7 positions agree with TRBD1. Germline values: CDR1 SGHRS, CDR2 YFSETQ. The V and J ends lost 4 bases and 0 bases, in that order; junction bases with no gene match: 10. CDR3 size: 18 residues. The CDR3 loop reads CASSPGRDSYSGANVLTF. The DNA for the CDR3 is TGCGCCAGCAGCCCCGGACGGGACAGCTACTCTGGGGCCAACGTCCTGACTTTC.

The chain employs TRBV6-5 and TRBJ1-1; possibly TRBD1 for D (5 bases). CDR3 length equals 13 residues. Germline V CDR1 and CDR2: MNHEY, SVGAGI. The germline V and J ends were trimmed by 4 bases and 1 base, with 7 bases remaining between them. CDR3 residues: CASSWGGNTEAFF. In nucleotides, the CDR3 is TGTGCCAGCAGTTGGGGGGGGAACACTGAAGCTTTCTTT.

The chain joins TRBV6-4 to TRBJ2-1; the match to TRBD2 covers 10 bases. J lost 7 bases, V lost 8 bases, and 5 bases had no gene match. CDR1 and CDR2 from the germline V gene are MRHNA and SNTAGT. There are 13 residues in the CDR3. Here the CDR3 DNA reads TGTGCCAGCGGGACTAGCGAGAGTAATGAGCAGTTCTTC. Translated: CASGTSESNEQFF.

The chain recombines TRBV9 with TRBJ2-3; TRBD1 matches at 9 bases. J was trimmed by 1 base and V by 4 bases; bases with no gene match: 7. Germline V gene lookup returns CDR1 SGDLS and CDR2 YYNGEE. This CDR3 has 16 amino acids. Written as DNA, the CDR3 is TGTGCCAGCAGCACATACAGGGGGCGCGGCACAGATACGCAGTATTTT. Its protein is CASSTYRGRGTDTQYF. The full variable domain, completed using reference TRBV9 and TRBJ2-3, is DSGVTQTPKHLITATGQRVTLRCSPRSGDLSVYWYQQSLDQGLQFLIQYYNGEERAKGNILERFSAQQFPDLHSELNLSSLELGDSALYFCASSTYRGRGTDTQYFGPGTRLTVL.

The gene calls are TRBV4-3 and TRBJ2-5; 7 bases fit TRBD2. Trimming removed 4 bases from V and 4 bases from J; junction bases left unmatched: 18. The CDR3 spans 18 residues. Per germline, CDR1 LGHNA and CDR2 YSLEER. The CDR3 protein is CASSRRVPGGGVTETQYF. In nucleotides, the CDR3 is TGCGCCAGCAGCCGTCGGGTCCCGGGGGGAGGGGTGACAGAGACCCAGTACTTC.

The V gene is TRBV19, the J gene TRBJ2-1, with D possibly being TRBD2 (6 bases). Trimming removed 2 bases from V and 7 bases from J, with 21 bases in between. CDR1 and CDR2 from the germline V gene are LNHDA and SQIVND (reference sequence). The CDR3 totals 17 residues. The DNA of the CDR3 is TGTGCCAGTAGTATACAGCCCGGGACTCCTATCGGGAATGAGCAGTTCTTC. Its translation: CASSIQPGTPIGNEQFF.